The entry below describes one TCR beta chain. Ten or more counts support this clonotype. This receptor's antigen is unknown. Base-call qualities are not available, and no considerably larger clone is one nucleotide away. From the germline V gene, CDR1 is KGHDR and CDR2 is SFDVKD. Reading from cysteine to phenylalanine, the CDR3 counts 12 amino acids. Only CDR3 DNA is held: 36 bases, read in frame from base 1. The V and J ends are trimmed by 0 bases and 9 bases, leaving 5 bases between them. The protocol used for the library was 5' RACE. For sequencing, an Illumina HiSeq 2000 was employed. A universal primer binding site was introduced by template switching, and a unique molecular identifier was present in the final cDNA, enabling accurate counting of TCR cDNA molecules. Specific primers in the conserved constant-segment region were used to synthesize first-strand cDNA for TCR alpha and beta chains. Each cDNA library was double barcoded, with a SMART-Mk sample barcode plus Illumina barcodes, to control for contamination. TruSeq adapter sequences, together with Illumina sample barcodes, were added in two successive PCR steps. TCR alpha and beta cDNA libraries were sequenced on the Illumina HiSeq platform with custom primers. On the study's bioinformatics: Raw reads were processed with MiGEC to extract unique molecular identifiers, and MiXCR was used to determine CDR3 positions. For each individual, recombination models were inferred using an EM algorithm with the repgenHMM and IGoR tools. Shared clonotypes were analyzed with the tcR package in R, and sharing was normalized by the product of cloneset sizes. To study raw recombination without the effects of thymic and clonal selection, out-of-frame nonproductive sequences were analyzed. TCRdb itself trimmed the public reads at Q25 with fastp, ran MiXCR and retained productive beta chains. Under each unique CDR3 protein, matching rows form one entry showing the most common genes and DNA. The V and J calls were not made by the authors but by TCRdb's processing. Counted in this sample were about 660,000 distinct CDR3 sequences; less than 10% of them appeared once. Together, the top ten hold roughly 0.97% of the sample.

Every donor in the study was a healthy Caucasian. Three pairs of female monozygotic twins, all aged roughly 18 to 29 years, were included in the twin cohort. Peripheral blood mononuclear cells were used as the source from which RNA for TCR libraries was isolated. The data are from a study of identical twins (dated by TCRdb to the mid-2010s). Describing the broader study: To test whether fetal clonotypes persist, the study used deep sequencing on TCR alpha and beta repertoires from monozygotic twins, unrelated adults of various ages, and cord blood. To rule out contamination, the twin experiments were replicated at different times with different library preparation protocols. Study-level results and caveats: Abundant cord blood beta clonotypes carried fewer insertions; young adult naive repertoires showed a weaker similar trend, while memory repertoires showed none. Because the same donors could not be followed over many years, the conclusions relied on cross-sectional statistical analysis. Invariant T cells such as MAIT and iNKT could partly confound zero-insertion analyses, though diverse VJ usage argued against this for most clonotypes. In beta out-of-frame sequences, excess twin sharing was weaker, because having fewer shared sequences lowered the signal-to-noise ratio. Out-of-frame TCR alpha sequences shared between twins showed an excess of low generation-probability sequences compared with coincidental sharing between unrelated individuals. In monozygotic twins, recombination models systematically underestimated out-of-frame TCR alpha sharing, but the models matched the sharing seen between unrelated individuals.

The same data also went into a second study, on yellow fever vaccine responses in identical twins. As the second paper documents: According to the authors, the vaccine-induced T cell response in identical twins seemed to be partly convergent and partly specific to each individual. In the study, vaccine-responding T cell clones were precisely tracked in identical twins.

Recombination linked TRBV24-1 to TRBJ2-1, with the D gene not confidently named. Sequencing input: PBMCs. The clonotype was recovered from a woman younger than 30 in good health. The CDR3 in this case is CATSDLQPEQFF. The sequence in DNA is TGTGCCACCAGTGATTTGCAGCCTGAGCAGTTCTTC.